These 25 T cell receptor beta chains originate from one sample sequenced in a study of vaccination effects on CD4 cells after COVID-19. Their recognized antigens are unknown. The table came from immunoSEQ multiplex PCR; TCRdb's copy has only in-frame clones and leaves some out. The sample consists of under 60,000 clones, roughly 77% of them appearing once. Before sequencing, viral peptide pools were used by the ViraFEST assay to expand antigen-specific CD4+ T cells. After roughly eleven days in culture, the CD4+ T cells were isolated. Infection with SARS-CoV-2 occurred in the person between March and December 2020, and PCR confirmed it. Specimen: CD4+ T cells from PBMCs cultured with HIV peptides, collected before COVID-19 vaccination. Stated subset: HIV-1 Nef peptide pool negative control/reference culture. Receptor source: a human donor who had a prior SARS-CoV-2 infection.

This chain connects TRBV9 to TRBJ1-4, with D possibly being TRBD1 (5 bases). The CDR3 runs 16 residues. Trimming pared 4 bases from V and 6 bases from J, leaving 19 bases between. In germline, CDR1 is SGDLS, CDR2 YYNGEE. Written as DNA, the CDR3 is TGTGCCAGCAGCCCCCTGGATTTCGAAGGGGATGAAAAACTGTTTTTT. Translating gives CASSPLDFEGDEKLFF.

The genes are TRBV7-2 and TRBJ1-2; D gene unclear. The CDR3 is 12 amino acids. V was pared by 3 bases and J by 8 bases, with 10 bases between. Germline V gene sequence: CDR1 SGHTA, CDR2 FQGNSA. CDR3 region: CASSFGTGGYTF. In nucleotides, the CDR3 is TGTGCCAGCAGCTTCGGTACGGGAGGCTACACCTTC.

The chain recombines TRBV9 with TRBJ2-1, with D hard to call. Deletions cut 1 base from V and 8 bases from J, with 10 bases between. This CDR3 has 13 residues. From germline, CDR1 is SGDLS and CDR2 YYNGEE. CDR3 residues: CASSVMGIDEQFF. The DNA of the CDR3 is TGTGCCAGCAGCGTAATGGGTATCGATGAGCAGTTCTTC.

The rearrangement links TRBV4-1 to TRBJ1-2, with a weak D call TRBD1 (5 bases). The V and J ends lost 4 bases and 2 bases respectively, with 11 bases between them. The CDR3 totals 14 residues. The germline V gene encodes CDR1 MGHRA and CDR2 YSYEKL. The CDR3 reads CASSLQDTNYGYTF. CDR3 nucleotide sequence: TGCGCCAGCAGCCTACAGGATACCAACTATGGCTACACCTTC.

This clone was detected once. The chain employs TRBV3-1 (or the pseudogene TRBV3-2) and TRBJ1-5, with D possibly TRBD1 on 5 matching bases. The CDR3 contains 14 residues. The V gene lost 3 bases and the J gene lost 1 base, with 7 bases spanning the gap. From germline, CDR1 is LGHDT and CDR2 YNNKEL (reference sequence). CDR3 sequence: CASSQWDSNQPQHF. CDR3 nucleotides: TGTGCCAGCAGCCAGTGGGACAGCAATCAGCCCCAGCATTTT.

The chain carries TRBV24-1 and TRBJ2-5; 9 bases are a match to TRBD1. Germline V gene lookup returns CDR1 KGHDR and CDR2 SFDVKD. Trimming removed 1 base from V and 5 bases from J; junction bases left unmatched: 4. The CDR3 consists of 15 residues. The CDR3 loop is CATSDFHRGRETQYF. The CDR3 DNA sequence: TGTGCCACCAGTGATTTCCACAGGGGGCGGGAGACCCAGTACTTC.

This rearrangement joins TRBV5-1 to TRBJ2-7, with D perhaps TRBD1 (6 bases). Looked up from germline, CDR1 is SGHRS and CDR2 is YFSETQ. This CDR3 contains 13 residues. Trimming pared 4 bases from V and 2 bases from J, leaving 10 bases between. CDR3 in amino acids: CASSDGQTYEQYF. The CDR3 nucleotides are TGCGCCAGCAGCGACGGACAGACCTACGAGCAGTACTTC.

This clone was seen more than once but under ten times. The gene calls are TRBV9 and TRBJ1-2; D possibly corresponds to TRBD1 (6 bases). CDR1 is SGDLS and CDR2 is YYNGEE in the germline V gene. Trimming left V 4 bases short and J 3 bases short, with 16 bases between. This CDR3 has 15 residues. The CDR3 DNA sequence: TGTGCCAGCAGCCCCAGGACAGCCTTCTACTATGGCTACACCTTC. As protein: CASSPRTAFYYGYTF. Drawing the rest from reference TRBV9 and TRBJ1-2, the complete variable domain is DSGVTQTPKHLITATGQRVTLRCSPRSGDLSVYWYQQSLDQGLQFLIQYYNGEERAKGNILERFSAQQFPDLHSELNLSSLELGDSALYFCASSPRTAFYYGYTFGSGTRLTVV.

The CDR3 nucleotides read TGCAGCGTTGTCGGGGGGGGCGATGAGCAGTTCTTC. This codes for CSVVGGGDEQFF. The chain couples TRBV29-1 to TRBJ2-1; 8 bases are shared with TRBD2. V lost 4 bases and J lost 8; bases outside the gene matches: 4. The CDR3 has 12 amino acids. Germline V gene lookup returns CDR1 SQVTM and CDR2 ANQGSEA.

Here the CDR3 DNA reads TGTGCCACCGCGGGACAGATCAATCAGCCCCAGCATTTT. As protein: CATAGQINQPQHF. This sequence joins TRBV24-1 and TRBJ1-5; 7 positions agree with TRBD1. The CDR3 has 13 amino acids. Per the germline V gene, CDR1 is KGHDR and CDR2 is SFDVKD. V trimming: 9 bases; J trimming: 3 bases; junction bases outside the gene matches: 4.

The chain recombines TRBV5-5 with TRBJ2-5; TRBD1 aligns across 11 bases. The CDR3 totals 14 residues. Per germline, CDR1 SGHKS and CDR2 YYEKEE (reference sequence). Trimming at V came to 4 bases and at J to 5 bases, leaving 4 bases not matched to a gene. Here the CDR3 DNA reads TGTGCCAGCAGCGGACGGGACAGGGGGGAGACCCAGTACTTC. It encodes CASSGRDRGETQYF.

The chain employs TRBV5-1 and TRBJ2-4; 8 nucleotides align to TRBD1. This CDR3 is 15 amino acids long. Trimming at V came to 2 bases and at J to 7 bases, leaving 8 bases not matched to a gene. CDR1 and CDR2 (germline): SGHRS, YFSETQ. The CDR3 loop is CASSFSVGQGNIQYF. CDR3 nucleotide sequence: TGCGCCAGCAGCTTCTCCGTAGGACAGGGTAACATTCAGTACTTC.

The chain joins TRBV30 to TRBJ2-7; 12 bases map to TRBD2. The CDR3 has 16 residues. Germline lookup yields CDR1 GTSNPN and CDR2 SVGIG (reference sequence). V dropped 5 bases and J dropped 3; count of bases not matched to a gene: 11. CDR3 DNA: TGTGCCTGGGAGGGACTAGCGGGCGGGAGGATCTACGAGCAGTACTTC. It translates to CAWEGLAGGRIYEQYF.

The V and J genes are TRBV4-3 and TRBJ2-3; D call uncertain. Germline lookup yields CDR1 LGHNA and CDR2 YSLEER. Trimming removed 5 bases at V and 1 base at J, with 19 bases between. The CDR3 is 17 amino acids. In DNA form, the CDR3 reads TGCGCCAGCAGCACCATCCCCTGGCGTCGCGGCACAGATACGCAGTATTTT. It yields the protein CASSTIPWRRGTDTQYF.

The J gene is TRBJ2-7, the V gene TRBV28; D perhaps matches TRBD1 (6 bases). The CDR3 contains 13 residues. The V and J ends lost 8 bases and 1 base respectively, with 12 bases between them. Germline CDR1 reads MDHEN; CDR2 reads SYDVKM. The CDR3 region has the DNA TGTGCCAGCTGCCCGCAGGGGTCCTACGAGCAGTACTTC. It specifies CASCPQGSYEQYF.

The DNA of the CDR3 is TGTGCCAGCAGTTACTGGGAAGAGACCCAGTACTTC. It codes for CASSYWEETQYF. The gene calls are TRBV3-1 (or the pseudogene TRBV3-2) and TRBJ2-5; D gene ambiguous. CDR3 length equals 12 residues. The germline V and J ends were trimmed by 6 bases and 3 bases, with 8 bases remaining between them. The germline CDR1 and CDR2 sequences are LGHDT and YNNKEL (reference sequence).

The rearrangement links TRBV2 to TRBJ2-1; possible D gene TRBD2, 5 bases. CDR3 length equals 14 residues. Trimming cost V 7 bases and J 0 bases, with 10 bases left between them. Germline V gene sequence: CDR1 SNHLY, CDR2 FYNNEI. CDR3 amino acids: CASNGLSSYNEQFF. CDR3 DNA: TGTGCCAGCAATGGACTGTCCTCCTACAATGAGCAGTTCTTC.

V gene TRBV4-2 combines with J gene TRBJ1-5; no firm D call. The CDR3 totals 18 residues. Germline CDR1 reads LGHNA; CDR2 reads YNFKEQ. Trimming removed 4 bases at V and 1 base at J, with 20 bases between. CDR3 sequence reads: CASSPLVEERGSNQPQHF. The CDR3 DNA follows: TGTGCCAGCAGCCCCCTTGTAGAGGAACGGGGAAGCAATCAGCCCCAGCATTTT.

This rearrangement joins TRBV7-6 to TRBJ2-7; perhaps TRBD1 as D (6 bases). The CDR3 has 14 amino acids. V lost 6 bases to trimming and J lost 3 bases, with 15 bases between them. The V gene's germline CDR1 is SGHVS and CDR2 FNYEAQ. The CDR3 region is CASSGGPLNYEQYF. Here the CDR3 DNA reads TGTGCCAGCAGTGGGGGCCCCCTAAACTACGAGCAGTACTTC.

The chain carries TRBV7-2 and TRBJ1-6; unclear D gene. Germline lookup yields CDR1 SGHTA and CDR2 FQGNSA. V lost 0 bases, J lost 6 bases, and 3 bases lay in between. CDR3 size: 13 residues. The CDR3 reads CASSLAGNSPLHF. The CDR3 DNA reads TGTGCCAGCAGCTTAGCCGGTAATTCACCCCTCCACTTT.

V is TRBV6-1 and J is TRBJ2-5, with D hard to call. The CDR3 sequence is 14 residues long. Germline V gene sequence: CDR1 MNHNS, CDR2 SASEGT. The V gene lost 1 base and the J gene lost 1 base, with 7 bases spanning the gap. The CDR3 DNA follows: TGTGCCAGCAGTGAAGGGCACGGCCAAGAGACCCAGTACTTC. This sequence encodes CASSEGHGQETQYF.

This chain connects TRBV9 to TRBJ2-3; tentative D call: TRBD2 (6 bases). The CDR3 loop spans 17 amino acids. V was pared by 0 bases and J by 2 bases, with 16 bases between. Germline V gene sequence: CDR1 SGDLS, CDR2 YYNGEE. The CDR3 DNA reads TGTGCCAGCAGCGTAGAGGCTGGTTCTAGCGCCACAGATACGCAGTATTTT. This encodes CASSVEAGSSATDTQYF.

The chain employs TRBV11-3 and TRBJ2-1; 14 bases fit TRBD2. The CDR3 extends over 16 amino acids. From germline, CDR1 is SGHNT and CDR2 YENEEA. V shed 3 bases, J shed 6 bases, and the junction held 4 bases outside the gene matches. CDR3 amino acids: CASSLGLAGDRNEQFF. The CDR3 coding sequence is TGTGCCAGCAGCTTGGGACTAGCGGGAGATCGCAATGAGCAGTTCTTC. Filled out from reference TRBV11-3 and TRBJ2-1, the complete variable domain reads EAGVVQSPRYKIIEKKQPVAFWCNPISGHNTLYWYLQNLGQGPELLIRYENEEAVDDSQLPKDRFSAERLKGVDSTLKIQPAELGDSAVYLCASSLGLAGDRNEQFFGPGTRLTVL.

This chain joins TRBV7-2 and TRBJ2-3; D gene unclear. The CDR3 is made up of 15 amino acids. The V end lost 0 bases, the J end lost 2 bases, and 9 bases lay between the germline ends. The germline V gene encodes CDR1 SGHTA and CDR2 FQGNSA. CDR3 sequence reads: CASSLAGLDTDTQYF. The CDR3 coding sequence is TGTGCCAGCAGCTTAGCCGGCCTCGACACAGATACGCAGTATTTT.

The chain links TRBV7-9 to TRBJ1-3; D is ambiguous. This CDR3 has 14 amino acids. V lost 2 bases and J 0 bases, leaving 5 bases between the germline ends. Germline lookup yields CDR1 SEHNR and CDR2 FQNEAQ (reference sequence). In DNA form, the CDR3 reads TGTGCCAGCAGCTTAACCACCTCTGGAAACACCATATATTTT. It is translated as CASSLTTSGNTIYF.